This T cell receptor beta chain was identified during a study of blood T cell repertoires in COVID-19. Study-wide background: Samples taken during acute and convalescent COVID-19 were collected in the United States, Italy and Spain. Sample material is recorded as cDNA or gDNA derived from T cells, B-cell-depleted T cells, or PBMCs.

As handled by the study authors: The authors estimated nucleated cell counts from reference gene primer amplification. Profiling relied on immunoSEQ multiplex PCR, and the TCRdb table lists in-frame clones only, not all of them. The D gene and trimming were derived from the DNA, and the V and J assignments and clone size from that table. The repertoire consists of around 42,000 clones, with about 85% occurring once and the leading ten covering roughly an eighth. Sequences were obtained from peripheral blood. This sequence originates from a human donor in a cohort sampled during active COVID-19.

The CDR3 DNA reads as TGTGCCAGCAGTTACTCTCCGGGTCCTGAAGCTTTCTTT. Amino acids: CASSYSPGPEAFF. This sequence joins TRBV6-5 and TRBJ1-1; D gene uncertain. The CDR3 is 13 amino acids. Germline values: CDR1 MNHEY, CDR2 SVGAGI. V was cut by 0 bases and J by 6 bases, with 8 bases left in between.